This TCR beta chain was identified in a study of identical twins. Study observations and caveats: Out-of-frame alpha sequences shared by twins showed excess low generation probability.

The donors were all healthy and Caucasian. Comment on this clonotype: Its antigen is as yet unknown.

This CDR3 is 14 amino acids long. Trimming stripped 2 bases from V and 8 bases from J, with 11 bases between. CDR1 and CDR2 (germline): SGDLS, YYNGEE. TCRdb itself ran the 5' RACE reads through MiXCR, one entry per CDR3 protein. The profile covers some 760,000 distinct CDR3 sequences, with around a sixth appearing a single time and around 13% taken by the ten largest. These data were likewise used in another study, on T cells expressing NK-cell markers. Per that paper: CD3+CD56+NKG2C+, CD3+CD56+NKG2C- and CD3+CD56-NKG2C+ T cells, once sorted, supplied the TCR beta repertoires.

The TCR comes from a woman in her late teens or twenties in good health. What was sequenced was PBMCs. V gene TRBV9 combines with J gene TRBJ1-6; D perhaps matches TRBD1 (6 bases). The CDR3 DNA follows: TGTGCCAGCAGCGTGGACAGTTTGCATTCACCCCTCCACTTT. Its translation is CASSVDSLHSPLHF.